This TCR beta chain originates from a study of blood T cell repertoires in COVID-19. Overall study context: Spain, Italy and the United States supplied samples that represented acute and convalescent COVID-19. PBMCs, B-cell-depleted T cells, or T cells were the source of the cDNA or gDNA that made up the material.

As processed by the authors: From reference gene primer amplification, estimates of nucleated cell counts were derived. Data came from immunoSEQ multiplex PCR; TCRdb stores just in-frame clones and leaves some out. V and J calls and clone size are as listed in that table; D and trimming were resolved from the DNA. This table holds approximately 130,000 clones, roughly 72% found once. The CDR3 has 17 amino acids. The V gene lost 1 base and the J gene lost 5 bases, with 19 bases spanning the gap. Germline CDR1 reads SGHRS; CDR2 reads YFSETQ. The sequencing sample was made of peripheral blood. The receptor was derived from a human donor in a cohort sampled during active COVID-19. The chain recombines TRBV5-1 with TRBJ2-1, with D possibly being TRBD2 (6 bases). CDR3 residues: CASSLLGTPRSNNEQFF. The CDR3 bases are TGCGCCAGCAGCTTGCTAGGGACTCCGAGAAGTAACAATGAGCAGTTCTTC.